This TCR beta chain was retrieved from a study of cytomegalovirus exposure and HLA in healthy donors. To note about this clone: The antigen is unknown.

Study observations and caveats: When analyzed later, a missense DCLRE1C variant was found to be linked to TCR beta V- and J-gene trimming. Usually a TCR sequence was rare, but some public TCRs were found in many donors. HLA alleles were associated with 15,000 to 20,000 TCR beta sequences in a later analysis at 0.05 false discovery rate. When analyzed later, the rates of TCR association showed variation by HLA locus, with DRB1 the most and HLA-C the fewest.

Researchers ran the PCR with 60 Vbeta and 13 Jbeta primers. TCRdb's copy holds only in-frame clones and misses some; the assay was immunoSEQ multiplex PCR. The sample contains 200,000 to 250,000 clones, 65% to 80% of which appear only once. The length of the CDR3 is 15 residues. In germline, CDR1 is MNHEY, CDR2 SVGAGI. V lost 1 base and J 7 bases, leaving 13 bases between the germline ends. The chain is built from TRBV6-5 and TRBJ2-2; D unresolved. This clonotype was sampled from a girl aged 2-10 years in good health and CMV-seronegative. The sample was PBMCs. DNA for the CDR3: TGTGCCAGCAGTTACTTTTCGATGCTACGCGGGGAGCTGTTTTTT. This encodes CASSYFSMLRGELFF.